Detailed here is one TCR beta chain. The CDR3 contains 12 residues. V was shortened by 6 bases and J by 4 bases, with 9 bases between the two germline ends. CDR1 and CDR2 (germline): ENHRY, SYGVKD. Sequenced by immunoSEQ multiplex PCR; TCRdb stores in-frame clones only, minus some. This table has 43,000 or so clones, approximately 91% appearing once. This sample is drawn from a study of blood T cell repertoires in COVID-19. Whole-study context: COVID-19 samples from acute and convalescent phases originated in the United States, Italy and Spain.

Source material: peripheral blood. This chain joins TRBV10-3 and TRBJ1-1; D gene unclear. This clonotype originated in a human donor in a cohort sampled during active COVID-19. Here the CDR3 reads CAIRGEGTEAFF. DNA for the CDR3: TGTGCCATCAGGGGTGAGGGCACTGAAGCTTTCTTT.